This T cell receptor (beta chain) was retrieved from a study of a mutant IDH1 vaccine in newly diagnosed glioma. Study-wide context: Most patients had received both radiotherapy and temozolomide, the prior options being radiotherapy, temozolomide, or both. Overall study findings and caveats: Among top peripheral T cell clonotypes, changes seemed unrelated to pseudoprogression. The study observed vaccine-induced immune responses in approximately 93% of patients.

Produced via immunoSEQ multiplex PCR; TCRdb's table is partial and in-frame only. Here the sample spans some 66,000 clones, about 85% being singletons. About this clone: Its antigen is unknown.

CDR3 length: 15 residues. The V end lost 0 bases, the J end lost 6 bases, and 15 bases lay between the germline ends. Looked up from germline, CDR1 is MNHEY and CDR2 is SVGAGI. Time point described: week 35, safety follow-up. Doses of 300 ug of mutant IDH1 20-mer peptide were given with topical imiquimod. Sequenced material: PBMCs, taken from a glioma patient whose treatment included an IDH1 peptide vaccine. The chain employs TRBV6-5 and TRBJ2-7; D unresolved. The receptor's source is a young man with glioma. The CDR3 protein is CASSYSGSLGVEQYF. The CDR3, as DNA: TGTGCCAGCAGTTACTCGGGCAGTCTTGGGGTCGAGCAGTACTTC.